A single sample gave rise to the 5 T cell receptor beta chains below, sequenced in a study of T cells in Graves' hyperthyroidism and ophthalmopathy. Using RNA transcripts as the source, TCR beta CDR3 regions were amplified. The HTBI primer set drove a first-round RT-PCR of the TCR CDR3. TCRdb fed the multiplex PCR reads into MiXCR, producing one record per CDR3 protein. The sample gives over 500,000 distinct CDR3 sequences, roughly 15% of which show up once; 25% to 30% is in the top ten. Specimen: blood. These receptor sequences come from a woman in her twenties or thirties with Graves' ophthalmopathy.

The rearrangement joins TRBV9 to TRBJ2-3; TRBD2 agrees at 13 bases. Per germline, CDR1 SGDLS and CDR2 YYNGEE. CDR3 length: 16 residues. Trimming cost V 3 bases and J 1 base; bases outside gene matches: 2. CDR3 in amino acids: CASSAGLAGGTDTQYF. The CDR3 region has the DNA TGTGCCAGCAGCGCCGGACTAGCGGGAGGCACAGATACGCAGTATTTT.

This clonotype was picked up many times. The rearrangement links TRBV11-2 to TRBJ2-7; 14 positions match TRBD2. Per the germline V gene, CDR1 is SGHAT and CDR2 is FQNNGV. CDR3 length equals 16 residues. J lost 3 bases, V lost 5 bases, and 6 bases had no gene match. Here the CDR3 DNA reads TGTGCCAGCAGCCGACTAGCGGGAGGGCGTCACTACGAGCAGTACTTC. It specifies CASSRLAGGRHYEQYF. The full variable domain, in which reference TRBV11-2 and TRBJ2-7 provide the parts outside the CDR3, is EAGVAQSPRYKIIEKRQSVAFWCNPISGHATLYWYQQILGQGPKLLIQFQNNGVVDDSQLPKDRFSAERLKGVDSTLKIQPAKLEDSAVYLCASSRLAGGRHYEQYFGPGTRLTVT.

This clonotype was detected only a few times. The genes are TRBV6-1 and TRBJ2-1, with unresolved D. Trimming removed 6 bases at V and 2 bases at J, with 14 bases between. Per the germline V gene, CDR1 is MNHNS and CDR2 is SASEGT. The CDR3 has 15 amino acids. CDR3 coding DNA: TGTGCCAGCAGAACAGAGGACCAACCCTACAATGAGCAGTTCTTC. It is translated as CASRTEDQPYNEQFF.

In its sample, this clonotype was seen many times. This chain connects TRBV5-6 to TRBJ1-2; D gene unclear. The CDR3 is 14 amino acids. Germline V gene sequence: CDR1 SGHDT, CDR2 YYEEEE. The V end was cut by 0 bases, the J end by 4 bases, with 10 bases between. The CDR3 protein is CASSLEEFAYGYTF. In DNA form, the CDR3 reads TGTGCCAGCAGCTTGGAGGAGTTTGCCTATGGCTACACCTTC.

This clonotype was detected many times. The CDR3 sequence is CASSQNRGPASIYEQYF. CDR3 coding DNA: TGTGCCAGCTCACAAAACAGGGGGCCCGCCTCCATCTACGAGCAGTACTTC. V and J are TRBV18 and TRBJ2-7; 9 bases map to TRBD1. The CDR3 contains 17 residues. Germline V gene data show CDR1 as KGHSH and CDR2 as LQKENI. V dropped 4 bases and J dropped 3; count of bases not matched to a gene: 13.